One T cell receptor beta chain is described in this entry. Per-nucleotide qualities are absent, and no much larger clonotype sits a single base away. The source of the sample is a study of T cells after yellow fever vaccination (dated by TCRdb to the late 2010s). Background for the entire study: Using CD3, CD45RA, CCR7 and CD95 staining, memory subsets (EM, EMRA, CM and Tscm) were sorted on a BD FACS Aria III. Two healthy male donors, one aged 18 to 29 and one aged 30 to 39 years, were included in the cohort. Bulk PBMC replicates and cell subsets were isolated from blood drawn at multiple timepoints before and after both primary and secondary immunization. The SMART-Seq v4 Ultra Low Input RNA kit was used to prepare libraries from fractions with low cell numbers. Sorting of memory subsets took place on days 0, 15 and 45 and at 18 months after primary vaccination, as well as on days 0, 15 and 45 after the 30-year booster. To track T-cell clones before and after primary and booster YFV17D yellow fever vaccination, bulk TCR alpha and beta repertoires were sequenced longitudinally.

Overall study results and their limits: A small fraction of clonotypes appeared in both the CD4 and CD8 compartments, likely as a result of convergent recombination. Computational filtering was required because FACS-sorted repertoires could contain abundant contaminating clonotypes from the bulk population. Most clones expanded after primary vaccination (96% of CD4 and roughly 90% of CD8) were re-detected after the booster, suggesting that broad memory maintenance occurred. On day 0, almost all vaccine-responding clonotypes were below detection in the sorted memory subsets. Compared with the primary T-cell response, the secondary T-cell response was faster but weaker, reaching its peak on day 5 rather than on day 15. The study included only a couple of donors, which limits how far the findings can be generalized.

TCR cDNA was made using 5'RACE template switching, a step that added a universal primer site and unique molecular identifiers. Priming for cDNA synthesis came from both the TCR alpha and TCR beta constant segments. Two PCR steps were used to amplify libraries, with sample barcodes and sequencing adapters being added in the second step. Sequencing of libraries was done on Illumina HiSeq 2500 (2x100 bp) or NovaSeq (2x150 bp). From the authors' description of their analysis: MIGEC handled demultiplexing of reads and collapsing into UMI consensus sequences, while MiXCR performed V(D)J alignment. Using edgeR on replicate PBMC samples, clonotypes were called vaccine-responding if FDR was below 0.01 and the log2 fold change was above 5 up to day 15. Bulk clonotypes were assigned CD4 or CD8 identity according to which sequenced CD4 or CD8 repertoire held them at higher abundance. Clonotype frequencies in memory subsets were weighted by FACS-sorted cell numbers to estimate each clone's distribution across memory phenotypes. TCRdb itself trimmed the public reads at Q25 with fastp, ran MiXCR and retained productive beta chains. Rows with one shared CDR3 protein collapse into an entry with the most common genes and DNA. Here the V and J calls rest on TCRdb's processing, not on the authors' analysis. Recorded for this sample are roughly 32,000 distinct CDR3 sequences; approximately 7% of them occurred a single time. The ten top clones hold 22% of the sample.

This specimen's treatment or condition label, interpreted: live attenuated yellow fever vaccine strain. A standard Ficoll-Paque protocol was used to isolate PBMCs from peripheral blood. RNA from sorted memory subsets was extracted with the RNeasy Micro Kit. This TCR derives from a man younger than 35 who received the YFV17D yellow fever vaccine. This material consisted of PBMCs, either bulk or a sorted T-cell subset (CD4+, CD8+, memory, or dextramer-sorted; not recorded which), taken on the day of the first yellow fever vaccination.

The nucleotides are TGTGCCAGCAGACTGGGTGGCCTACACAATGAGCAGTTCTTC. This sequence encodes CASRLGGLHNEQFF. Recombination linked TRBV28 to TRBJ2-1; the D gene is not confidently resolved. V is clipped by 6 bases and J by 5 bases, and the sequence between their germline boundaries is 14 bases long. Measured from the cysteine to the phenylalanine, the CDR3 is 14 residues long. The retained sequence is limited to the CDR3, 42 bases, with the frame set at the first base. Per the germline V gene, MDHEN is the CDR1 and SYDVKM is the CDR2.